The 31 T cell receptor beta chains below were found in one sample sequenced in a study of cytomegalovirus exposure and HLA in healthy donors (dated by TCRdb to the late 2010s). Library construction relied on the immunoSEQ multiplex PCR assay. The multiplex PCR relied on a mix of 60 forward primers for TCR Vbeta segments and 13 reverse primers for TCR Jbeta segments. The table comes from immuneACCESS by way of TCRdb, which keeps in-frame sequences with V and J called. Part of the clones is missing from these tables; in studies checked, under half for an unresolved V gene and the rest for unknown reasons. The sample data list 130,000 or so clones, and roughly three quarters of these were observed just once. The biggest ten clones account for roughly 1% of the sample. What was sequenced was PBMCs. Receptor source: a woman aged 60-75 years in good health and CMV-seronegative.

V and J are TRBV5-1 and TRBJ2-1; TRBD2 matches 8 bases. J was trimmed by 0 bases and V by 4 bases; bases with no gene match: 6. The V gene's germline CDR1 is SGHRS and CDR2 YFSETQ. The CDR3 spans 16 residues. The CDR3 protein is CASSTAGELSYNEQFF. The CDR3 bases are TGCGCCAGCAGCACAGCGGGAGAGCTCTCCTACAATGAGCAGTTCTTC.

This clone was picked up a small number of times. The CDR3 sequence is CASSRPGARNTNEQFF. The DNA for the CDR3 is TGTGCCAGCAGCCGGCCTGGGGCGAGGAATACCAATGAGCAGTTCTTC. V is TRBV5-4 and J is TRBJ2-1; tentative D call: TRBD1 (5 bases). The germline V and J ends were trimmed by 4 bases and 6 bases, with 20 bases remaining between them. Germline V gene lookup returns CDR1 SGHNT and CDR2 YYREEE (reference sequence). The CDR3 is 16 residues long. The full variable domain, completed using reference TRBV5-4 and TRBJ2-1, is ETGVTQSPTHLIKTRGQQVTLRCSSQSGHNTVSWYQQALGQGPQFIFQYYREEENGRGNFPPRFSGLQFPNYSSELNVNALELDDSALYLCASSRPGARNTNEQFFGPGTRLTVL.

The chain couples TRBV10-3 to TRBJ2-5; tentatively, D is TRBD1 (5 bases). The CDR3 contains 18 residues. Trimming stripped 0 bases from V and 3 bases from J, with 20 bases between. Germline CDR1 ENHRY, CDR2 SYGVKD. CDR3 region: CAISESGRELISEETQYF. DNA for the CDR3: TGTGCCATCAGTGAGTCGGGCAGGGAATTAATTTCCGAAGAGACCCAGTACTTC.

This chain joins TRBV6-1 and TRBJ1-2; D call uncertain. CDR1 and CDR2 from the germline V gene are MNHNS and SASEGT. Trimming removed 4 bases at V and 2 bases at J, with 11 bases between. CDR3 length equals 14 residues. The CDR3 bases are TGTGCCAGCAGTGTTCAGACACGAAACTATGGCTACACCTTC. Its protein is CASSVQTRNYGYTF.

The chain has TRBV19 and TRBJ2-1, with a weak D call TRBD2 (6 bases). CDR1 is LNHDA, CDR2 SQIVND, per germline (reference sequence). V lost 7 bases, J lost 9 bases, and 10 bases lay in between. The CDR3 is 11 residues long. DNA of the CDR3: TGTGCCAGTATAATGGGGGGTGAGCAGTTCTTC. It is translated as CASIMGGEQFF.

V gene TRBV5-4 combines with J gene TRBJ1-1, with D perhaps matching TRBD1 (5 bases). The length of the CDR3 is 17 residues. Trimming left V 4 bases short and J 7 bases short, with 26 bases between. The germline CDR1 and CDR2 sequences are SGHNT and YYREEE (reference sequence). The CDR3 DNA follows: TGTGCCAGCAGCGCCCCCGGACGGGGGAGTAGCTCCTTTGAAGCTTTCTTT. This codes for CASSAPGRGSSSFEAFF.

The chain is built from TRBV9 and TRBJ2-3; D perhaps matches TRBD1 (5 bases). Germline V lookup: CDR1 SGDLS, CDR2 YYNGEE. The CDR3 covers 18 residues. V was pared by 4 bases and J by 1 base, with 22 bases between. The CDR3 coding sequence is TGTGCCAGCAGCCCGTACGACGGACCAGGGTTCGGCACAGATACGCAGTATTTT. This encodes CASSPYDGPGFGTDTQYF. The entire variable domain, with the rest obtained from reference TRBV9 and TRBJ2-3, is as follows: DSGVTQTPKHLITATGQRVTLRCSPRSGDLSVYWYQQSLDQGLQFLIQYYNGEERAKGNILERFSAQQFPDLHSELNLSSLELGDSALYFCASSPYDGPGFGTDTQYFGPGTRLTVL.

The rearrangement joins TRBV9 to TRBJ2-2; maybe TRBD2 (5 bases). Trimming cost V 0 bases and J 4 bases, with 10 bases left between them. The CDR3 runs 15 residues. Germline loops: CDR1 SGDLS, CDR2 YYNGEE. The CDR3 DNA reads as TGTGCCAGCAGCGTAGAAAGCGGCCGCACCGGGGAGCTGTTTTTT. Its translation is CASSVESGRTGELFF.

The CDR3 DNA sequence: TGTGCCAGCAGTGAAGGGGGACAGGGCGCGGGGATGAAGACCCAGTACTTC. The encoded protein is CASSEGGQGAGMKTQYF. This sequence joins TRBV2 and TRBJ2-5, with 9 bases matching TRBD1. The CDR3 length is 17 residues. Germline lookup yields CDR1 SNHLY and CDR2 FYNNEI. Germline trimming cut 1 base from V and 6 bases from J; bases unmatched to any gene: 12.

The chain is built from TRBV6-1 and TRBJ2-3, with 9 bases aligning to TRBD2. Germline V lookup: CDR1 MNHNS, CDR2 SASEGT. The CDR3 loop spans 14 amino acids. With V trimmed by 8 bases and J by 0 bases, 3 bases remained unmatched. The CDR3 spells CASSLAGSTDTQYF. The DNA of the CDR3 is TGTGCCAGCTCTCTAGCGGGAAGCACAGATACGCAGTATTTT.

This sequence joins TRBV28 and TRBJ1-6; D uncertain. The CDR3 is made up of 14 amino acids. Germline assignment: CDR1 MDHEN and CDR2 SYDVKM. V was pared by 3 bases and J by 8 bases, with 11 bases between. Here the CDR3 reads CASSFVRDHSPLHF. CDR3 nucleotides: TGTGCCAGCAGTTTCGTCCGAGATCATTCACCCCTCCACTTT.

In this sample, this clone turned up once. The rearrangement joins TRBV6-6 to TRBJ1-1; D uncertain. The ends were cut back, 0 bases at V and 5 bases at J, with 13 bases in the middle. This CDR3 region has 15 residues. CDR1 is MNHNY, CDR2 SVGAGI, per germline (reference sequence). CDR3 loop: CASSYSRKAGTEAFF. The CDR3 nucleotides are TGTGCCAGCAGTTACTCGAGGAAAGCGGGGACTGAAGCTTTCTTT.

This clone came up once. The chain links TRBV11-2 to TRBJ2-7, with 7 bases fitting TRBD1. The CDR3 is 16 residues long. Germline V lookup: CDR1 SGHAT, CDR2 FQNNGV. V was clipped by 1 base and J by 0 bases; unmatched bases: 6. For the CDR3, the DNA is TGTGCCAGCAGCTTAGGGGTGACAGGGAGCTCCTACGAGCAGTACTTC. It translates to CASSLGVTGSSYEQYF.

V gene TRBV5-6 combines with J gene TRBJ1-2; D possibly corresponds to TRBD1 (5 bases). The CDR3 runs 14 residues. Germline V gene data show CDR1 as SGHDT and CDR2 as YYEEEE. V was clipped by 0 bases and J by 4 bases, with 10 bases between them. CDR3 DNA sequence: TGTGCCAGCAGCTTGGACAGGTCAATCTATGGCTACACCTTC. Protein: CASSLDRSIYGYTF.

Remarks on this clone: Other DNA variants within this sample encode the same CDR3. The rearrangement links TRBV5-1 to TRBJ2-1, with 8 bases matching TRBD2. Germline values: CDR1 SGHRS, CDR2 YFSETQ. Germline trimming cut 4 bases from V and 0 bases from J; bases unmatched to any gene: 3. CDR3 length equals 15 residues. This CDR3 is CASSPSGSSYNEQFF. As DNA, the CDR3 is TGCGCCAGCAGCCCAAGCGGGAGCTCCTACAATGAGCAGTTCTTC.

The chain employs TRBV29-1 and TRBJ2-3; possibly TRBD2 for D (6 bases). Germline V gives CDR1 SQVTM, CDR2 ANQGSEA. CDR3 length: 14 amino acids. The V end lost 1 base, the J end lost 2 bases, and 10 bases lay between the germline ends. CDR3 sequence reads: CSVEGGANTDTQYF. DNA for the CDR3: TGCAGCGTTGAAGGCGGGGCAAACACAGATACGCAGTATTTT.

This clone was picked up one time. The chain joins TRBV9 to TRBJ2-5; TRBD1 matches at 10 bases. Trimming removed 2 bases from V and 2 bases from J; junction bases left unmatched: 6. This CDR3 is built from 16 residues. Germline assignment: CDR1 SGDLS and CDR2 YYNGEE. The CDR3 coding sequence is TGTGCCAGCAGCGTGCGACAGGGGGCGAATCAAGAGACCCAGTACTTC. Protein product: CASSVRQGANQETQYF.

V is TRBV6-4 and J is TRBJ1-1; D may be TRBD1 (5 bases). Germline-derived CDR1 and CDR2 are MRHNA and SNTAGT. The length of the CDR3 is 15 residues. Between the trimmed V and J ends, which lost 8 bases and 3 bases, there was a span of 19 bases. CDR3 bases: TGTGCCAGCTCCCAATCGGGGGAGGGGTACACTGAAGCTTTCTTT. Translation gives CASSQSGEGYTEAFF.

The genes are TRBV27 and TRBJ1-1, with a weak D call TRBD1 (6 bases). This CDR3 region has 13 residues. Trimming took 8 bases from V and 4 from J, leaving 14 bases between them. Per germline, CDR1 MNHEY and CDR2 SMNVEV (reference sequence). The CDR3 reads CASSPWTATEAFF. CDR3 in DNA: TGTGCCAGCTCTCCCTGGACAGCCACTGAAGCTTTCTTT.

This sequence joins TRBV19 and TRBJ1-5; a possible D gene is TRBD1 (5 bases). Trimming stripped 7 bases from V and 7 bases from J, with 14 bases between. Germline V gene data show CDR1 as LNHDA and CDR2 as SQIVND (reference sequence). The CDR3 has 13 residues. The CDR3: CASNRQGVQPQHF. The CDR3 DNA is TGTGCCAGTAATCGGCAGGGTGTACAGCCCCAGCATTTT.

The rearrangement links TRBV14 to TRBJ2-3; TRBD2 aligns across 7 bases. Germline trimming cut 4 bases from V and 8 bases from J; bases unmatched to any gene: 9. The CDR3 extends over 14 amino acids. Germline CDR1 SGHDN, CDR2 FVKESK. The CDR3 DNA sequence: TGTGCCAGCAGCCCCCTGGGGCCGGGAGGTACGCAGTATTTT. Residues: CASSPLGPGGTQYF.

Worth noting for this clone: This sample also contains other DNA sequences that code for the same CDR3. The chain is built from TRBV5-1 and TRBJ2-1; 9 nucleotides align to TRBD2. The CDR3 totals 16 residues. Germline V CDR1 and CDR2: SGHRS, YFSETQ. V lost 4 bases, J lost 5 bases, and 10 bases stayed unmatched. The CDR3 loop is CASSEGLAGGNNEQFF. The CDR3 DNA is TGCGCCAGCAGCGAGGGACTAGCTGGGGGCAACAATGAGCAGTTCTTC. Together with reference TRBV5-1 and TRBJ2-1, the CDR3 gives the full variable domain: KAGVTQTPRYLIKTRGQQVTLSCSPISGHRSVSWYQQTPGQGLQFLFEYFSETQRNKGNFPGRFSGRQFSNSRSEMNVSTLELGDSALYLCASSEGLAGGNNEQFFGPGTRLTVL.

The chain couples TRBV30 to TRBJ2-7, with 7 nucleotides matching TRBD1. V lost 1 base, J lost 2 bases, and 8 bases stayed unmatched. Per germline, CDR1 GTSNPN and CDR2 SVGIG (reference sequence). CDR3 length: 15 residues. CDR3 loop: CAWSGTRQGPYEQYF. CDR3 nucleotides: TGTGCCTGGAGTGGGACCCGACAGGGCCCCTACGAGCAGTACTTC. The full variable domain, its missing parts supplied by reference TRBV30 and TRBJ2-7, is SQTIHQWPATLVQPVGSPLSLECTVEGTSNPNLYWYRQAAGRGLQLLFYSVGIGQISSEVPQNLSASRPQDRQFILSSKKLLLSDSGFYLCAWSGTRQGPYEQYFGPGTRLTVT.

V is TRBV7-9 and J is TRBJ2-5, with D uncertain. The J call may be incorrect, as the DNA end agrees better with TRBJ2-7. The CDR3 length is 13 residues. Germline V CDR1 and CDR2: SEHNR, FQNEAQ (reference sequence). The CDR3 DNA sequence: TGTGCCAGCAGCTTAGCACCGGAGTACGAGCAGTACTTC. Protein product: CASSLAPEYEQYF.

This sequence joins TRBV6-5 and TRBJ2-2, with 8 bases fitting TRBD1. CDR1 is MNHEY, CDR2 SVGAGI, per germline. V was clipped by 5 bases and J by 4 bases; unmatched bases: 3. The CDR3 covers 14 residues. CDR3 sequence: CASSADRGTGELFF. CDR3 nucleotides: TGTGCCAGCAGTGCAGACAGGGGCACCGGGGAGCTGTTTTTT.

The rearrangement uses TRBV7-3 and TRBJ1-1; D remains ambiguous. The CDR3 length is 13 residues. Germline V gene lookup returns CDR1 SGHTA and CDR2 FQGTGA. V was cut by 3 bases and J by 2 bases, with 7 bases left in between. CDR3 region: CASSLGRNTEAFF. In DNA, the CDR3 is TGTGCCAGCAGCTTGGGCCGTAACACTGAAGCTTTCTTT.

The CDR3 DNA follows: TGTGCCAGCAAGCCCAGGGCCCCCTACAATGAGCAGTTCTTC. Translation: CASKPRAPYNEQFF. The chain is built from TRBV27 and TRBJ2-1; TRBD1 is a possible D gene (5 bases). Germline CDR1 is MNHEY and CDR2 is SMNVEV (reference sequence). The CDR3 covers 14 residues. The V end lost 7 bases, the J end lost 2 bases, and 12 bases lay between the germline ends.

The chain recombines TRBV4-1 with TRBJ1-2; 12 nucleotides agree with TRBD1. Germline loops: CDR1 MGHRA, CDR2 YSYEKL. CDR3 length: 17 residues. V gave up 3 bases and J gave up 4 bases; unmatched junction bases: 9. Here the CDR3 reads CASSHAIPGQGAYGYTF. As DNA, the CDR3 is TGCGCCAGCAGCCATGCAATCCCGGGACAGGGGGCCTATGGCTACACCTTC.

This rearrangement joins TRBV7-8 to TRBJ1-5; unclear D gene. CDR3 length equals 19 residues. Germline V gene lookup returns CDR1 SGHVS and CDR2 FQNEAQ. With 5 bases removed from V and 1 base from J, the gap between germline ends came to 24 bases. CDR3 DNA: TGTGCCAGCAGCGTTATACGTCCAGCCCGAGGTGGGAGCAATCAGCCCCAGCATTTT. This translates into CASSVIRPARGGSNQPQHF.

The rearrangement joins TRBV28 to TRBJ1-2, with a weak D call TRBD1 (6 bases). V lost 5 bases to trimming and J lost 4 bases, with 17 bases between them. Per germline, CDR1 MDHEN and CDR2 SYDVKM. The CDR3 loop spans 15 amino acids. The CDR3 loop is CASSGGWRGGYGYTF. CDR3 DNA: TGTGCCAGCAGTGGGGGCTGGAGGGGGGGCTATGGCTACACCTTC.

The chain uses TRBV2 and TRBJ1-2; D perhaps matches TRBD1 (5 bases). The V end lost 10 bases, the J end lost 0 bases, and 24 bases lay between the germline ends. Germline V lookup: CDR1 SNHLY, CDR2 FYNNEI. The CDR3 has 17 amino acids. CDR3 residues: CAITWGERGQPNYGYTF. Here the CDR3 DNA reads TGTGCCATCACCTGGGGGGAGAGGGGCCAACCTAACTATGGCTACACCTTC.